A single sample gave rise to the 30 T cell receptor beta chains below, sequenced in a study of radiation and T cells in renal cell carcinoma. Only in-frame clones appear in the TCRdb table, and some are missing; sequencing was by immunoSEQ multiplex PCR. The table lists around 86,000 clones, 86% of them singletons. As for time point: blood 2 weeks post-SBRT. Treatment defined: 15 Gy SBRT to primary tumor, nephrectomy 4 weeks later. This material consisted of blood, taken from a patient whose treatment included radiotherapy and nephrectomy. These TCRs come from a woman between 45 and 60 years old with renal cell carcinoma.

The chain is built from TRBV11-2 and TRBJ2-7, with D unresolved. The germline V and J ends were trimmed by 0 bases and 9 bases, with 12 bases remaining between them. The CDR3 runs 13 residues. CDR1 and CDR2 from the germline V gene are SGHAT and FQNNGV. CDR3: CASSLDTERGQYF. The CDR3 DNA reads TGTGCCAGCAGCTTAGATACCGAGCGAGGGCAGTACTTC.

This clone was seen once. V gene TRBV6-6 combines with J gene TRBJ1-2, with 8 bases identical to TRBD1. J lost 3 bases, V lost 6 bases, and 6 bases had no gene match. The length of the CDR3 is 14 residues. Germline V gene lookup returns CDR1 MNHNY and CDR2 SVGAGI (reference sequence). CDR3 in DNA: TGTGCCAGCAGCCTCGGACAGGGTGACTATGGCTACACCTTC. It is translated as CASSLGQGDYGYTF.

This chain joins TRBV30 and TRBJ1-2, with D perhaps TRBD1 (5 bases). This CDR3 spans 16 amino acids. Trimming cost V 2 bases and J 6 bases, with 22 bases left between them. Germline V gene data show CDR1 as GTSNPN and CDR2 as SVGIG (reference sequence). CDR3 loop: CAWSPRRTPTGHGYTF. The CDR3 nucleotides are TGTGCCTGGAGTCCACGGCGGACGCCAACAGGACATGGCTACACCTTC.

This clone was seen more than once but under ten times. The chain combines TRBV6-5 with TRBJ1-3, with D uncertain. The CDR3 has 14 amino acids. V was pared by 7 bases and J by 0 bases, with 10 bases between. Germline values: CDR1 MNHEY, CDR2 SVGAGI. Written as DNA, the CDR3 is TGTGCCAGCACCCCCGGGGTCTCTGGAAACACCATATATTTT. This gives the protein CASTPGVSGNTIYF.

The chain recombines TRBV6-1 with TRBJ2-7; D not resolved. The CDR3 contains 15 residues. V was cut by 2 bases and J by 0 bases, with 11 bases left in between. CDR1 MNHNS and CDR2 SASEGT come from the germline V gene. CDR3 DNA sequence: TGTGCCAGCAGTGAACCCGATAGGAGCTCCTACGAGCAGTACTTC. This translates into CASSEPDRSSYEQYF.

The J gene is TRBJ2-2, the V gene TRBV2, with 11 bases fitting TRBD1. Looked up from germline, CDR1 is SNHLY and CDR2 is FYNNEI. After removal of 7 bases from V and 5 bases from J, the junction contained 3 bases not matched to a gene. CDR3 length: 14 amino acids. This CDR3 is CASTGQGATGELFF. CDR3 DNA: TGTGCCAGCACTGGACAGGGGGCAACCGGGGAGCTGTTTTTT.

This clone was recorded a few times. The V call is TRBV28, the J call TRBJ2-1; 14 bases are a match to TRBD2. V dropped 2 bases and J dropped 9; count of bases not matched to a gene: 9. The germline V gene encodes CDR1 MDHEN and CDR2 SYDVKM. This CDR3 is built from 17 residues. The CDR3 DNA is TGTGCCAGCAGTTTAGGGGGGGGACTAGCGGGAGTATGTGAGCAGTTCTTC. It encodes CASSLGGGLAGVCEQFF.

The CDR3: CAWSETGAFYEQYF. The CDR3 DNA sequence: TGTGCCTGGAGTGAAACAGGGGCTTTCTACGAGCAGTACTTC. The chain is built from TRBV30 and TRBJ2-7; 7 nucleotides line up with TRBD1. With V trimmed by 1 base and J by 3 bases, 6 bases remained unmatched. This CDR3 spans 14 amino acids. Germline V lookup: CDR1 GTSNPN, CDR2 SVGIG (reference sequence).

The chain joins TRBV9 to TRBJ1-6, with a tentative D call TRBD1 (5 bases). Germline CDR1 and CDR2: SGDLS and YYNGEE. The length of the CDR3 is 12 residues. Trimming shortened V by 2 bases and J by 11 bases, and 8 bases separated the two germline ends. The chain's CDR3 is CASSVGTAPLHF. In nucleotides, the CDR3 is TGTGCCAGCAGCGTTGGGACGGCACCCCTCCACTTT.

This chain uses TRBV5-1 with TRBJ2-1, with D possibly called TRBD1 or TRBD2 (5 bases each). The germline V and J ends were trimmed by 0 bases and 3 bases, with 10 bases remaining between them. Germline V gives CDR1 SGHRS, CDR2 YFSETQ. The CDR3 loop spans 15 amino acids. The CDR3: CASSLGQGDYNEQFF. In DNA form, the CDR3 reads TGCGCCAGCAGCTTGGGGCAGGGAGACTACAATGAGCAGTTCTTC.

The chain uses TRBV28 and TRBJ2-1; D possibly corresponds to TRBD2 (6 bases). Trimming took off 5 bases at V and 7 bases at J, with 6 bases between the two ends. The CDR3 spans 11 residues. Germline CDR1 is MDHEN and CDR2 is SYDVKM. CDR3 sequence reads: CASSGRNEQFF. The CDR3 coding sequence is TGTGCCAGCAGTGGGAGGAATGAGCAGTTCTTC.

The chain recombines TRBV5-6 with TRBJ1-3; 7 positions match TRBD1. Germline V gives CDR1 SGHDT, CDR2 YYEEEE. The length of the CDR3 is 15 residues. V trimming: 2 bases; J trimming: 4 bases; junction bases outside the gene matches: 6. The CDR3 loop is CASSLRRTGGNTIYF. The CDR3 bases are TGTGCCAGCAGCTTACGTAGGACAGGCGGAAACACCATATATTTT. Drawing the rest from reference TRBV5-6 and TRBJ1-3, the complete variable domain is DAGVTQSPTHLIKTRGQQVTLRCSPKSGHDTVSWYQQALGQGPQFIFQYYEEEERQRGNFPDRFSGHQFPNYSSELNVNALLLGDSALYLCASSLRRTGGNTIYFGEGSWLTVV.

The gene calls are TRBV5-4 and TRBJ1-6; D is perhaps TRBD1 (5 bases). V was clipped by 4 bases and J by 8 bases, with 10 bases between them. This CDR3 contains 13 residues. The germline V gene encodes CDR1 SGHNT and CDR2 YYREEE (reference sequence). In nucleotides, the CDR3 is TGTGCCAGCAGCGACCGCAGGGATTCACCCCTCCACTTT. It codes for CASSDRRDSPLHF.

This clone has only one observation. The rearrangement links TRBV21-1 to TRBJ1-5; the DNA was not compared with TRBD1, the D call given in the table. TRBV21-1 is classified as a pseudogene. The CDR3 is 16 residues long. CDR3 nucleotides: TGTGCCAGCAGCACAGTATTGCCCCCTAGCAATCAGCCCCAGCATTTT. It encodes CASSTVLPPSNQPQHF.

This clone was seen a single time. This chain uses TRBV9 with TRBJ2-7; D may be TRBD1 or TRBD2 (5 bases each). Germline CDR1 reads SGDLS; CDR2 reads YYNGEE. This CDR3 region has 15 residues. V was pared by 0 bases and J by 3 bases, with 13 bases between. CDR3 DNA: TGTGCCAGCAGCGTAGCTGCCGGGACGAACTACGAGCAGTACTTC. Protein sequence: CASSVAAGTNYEQYF.

The rearrangement links TRBV5-1 to TRBJ1-4; the match to TRBD1 covers 8 bases. With V trimmed by 0 bases and J by 14 bases, 9 bases remained unmatched. This CDR3 has 14 amino acids. The V gene's germline CDR1 is SGHRS and CDR2 YFSETQ. CDR3 bases: TGCGCCAGCAGCTTGGGGGACAGGTCCATGGTGCTGTTTTTT. Its protein is CASSLGDRSMVLFF.

The chain links TRBV5-6 to TRBJ2-7; D possibly corresponds to TRBD1 (6 bases). The length of the CDR3 is 14 residues. V was trimmed by 2 bases and J by 3 bases, leaving 12 bases between them. Germline V CDR1 and CDR2: SGHDT, YYEEEE. The CDR3 here is CASSFLAGDYEQYF. For the CDR3, the DNA is TGTGCCAGCAGCTTTTTGGCAGGGGACTACGAGCAGTACTTC.

This clone was detected once. The V call is TRBV28, the J call TRBJ1-2; D is ambiguous. The CDR3 is 13 amino acids. Germline V gene lookup returns CDR1 MDHEN and CDR2 SYDVKM. The ends were cut back, 9 bases at V and 6 bases at J, with 17 bases in the middle. CDR3 residues: CASKTHLGDGYTF. As DNA, the CDR3 is TGTGCCAGTAAGACCCACCTGGGAGATGGCTACACCTTC.

The chain links TRBV4-2 to TRBJ1-1; D gene uncertain. V was trimmed by 4 bases and J by 0 bases, leaving 9 bases between them. Germline V lookup: CDR1 LGHNA, CDR2 YNFKEQ. The CDR3 has 14 residues. In DNA form, the CDR3 reads TGTGCCAGCAGCCCGGGGAACATGAACACTGAAGCTTTCTTT. This codes for CASSPGNMNTEAFF.

This sequence joins TRBV16 and TRBJ2-7; TRBD1 aligns across 9 bases. The germline gives CDR1 KGHSY, CDR2 FQNENV. Germline trimming cut 2 bases from V and 0 bases from J; bases unmatched to any gene: 2. The CDR3 sequence is 15 residues long. The CDR3 reads CASSQPGQGSYEQYF. CDR3 sequence (DNA): TGTGCCAGCAGCCAACCGGGACAGGGCTCCTACGAGCAGTACTTC.

Only a few counts were recorded for this clone. V and J are TRBV2 and TRBJ2-7; D unresolved. Germline CDR1 reads SNHLY; CDR2 reads FYNNEI. The CDR3 consists of 13 residues. V lost 7 bases and J 8 bases, leaving 18 bases between the germline ends. This CDR3 reads CASTAQTQGKQYF. The CDR3 DNA sequence: TGTGCCAGCACCGCCCAGACCCAAGGGAAGCAGTACTTC. The full variable domain, its missing parts supplied by reference TRBV2 and TRBJ2-7, is EPEVTQTPSHQVTQMGQEVILRCVPISNHLYFYWYRQILGQKVEFLVSFYNNEISEKSEIFDDQFSVERPDGSNFTLKIRSTKLEDSAMYFCASTAQTQGKQYFGPGTRLTVT.

V and J are TRBV5-1 and TRBJ2-1; no firm D call. The V end lost 0 bases, the J end lost 0 bases, and 7 bases lay between the germline ends. CDR3 length equals 15 residues. CDR1 and CDR2 from the germline V gene are SGHRS and YFSETQ. This CDR3 is CASSLDGRSYNEQFF. Written as DNA, the CDR3 is TGCGCCAGCAGCTTGGACGGACGCTCCTACAATGAGCAGTTCTTC.

The chain recombines TRBV4-1 with TRBJ2-7; TRBD1 matches 8 bases. Germline V gene lookup returns CDR1 MGHRA and CDR2 YSYEKL. This CDR3 comprises 19 residues. V lost 2 bases to trimming and J lost 4 bases; unmatched junction nucleotides: 19. The CDR3 DNA reads as TGCGCCAGCAGCCAAAGGGCTCCCCAGTATCAGGGGGCAATATACGAGCAGTACTTC. As protein: CASSQRAPQYQGAIYEQYF.

DNA for the CDR3: TGTGCCACCCACGGGTTGATGGGTCTTAGCGCTAACTATGGCTACACCTTC. Amino acids: CATHGLMGLSANYGYTF. The chain combines TRBV27 with TRBJ1-2; no firm D call. Germline V gene data show CDR1 as MNHEY and CDR2 as SMNVEV (reference sequence). The V end lost 10 bases, the J end lost 0 bases, and 24 bases lay between the germline ends. The CDR3 totals 17 residues.

The genes are TRBV4-3 and TRBJ1-2; TRBD1 aligns across 9 bases. V lost 3 bases to trimming and J lost 10 bases; unmatched junction nucleotides: 12. The germline V gene has CDR1 LGHNA and CDR2 YSLEER. The length of the CDR3 is 15 residues. In nucleotides, the CDR3 is TGCGCCAGCAGCCAGCAAACTGGGACAGGGATTCCCTACACCTTC. Translated: CASSQQTGTGIPYTF.

The gene calls are TRBV5-1 and TRBJ2-7; 12 bases map to TRBD2. This CDR3 is built from 19 residues. Unmatched junction bases numbered 13, after V lost 3 bases and J lost 0 bases. Germline V gene data show CDR1 as SGHRS and CDR2 as YFSETQ. The CDR3 region is CASSSLGLAGNQDSYEQYF. The CDR3 DNA is TGCGCCAGCAGCTCCCTGGGACTAGCGGGTAATCAAGACTCCTACGAGCAGTACTTC.

The rearrangement joins TRBV20-1 to TRBJ2-5; no clear D. Trimming stripped 8 bases from V and 13 bases from J, with 11 bases between. The CDR3 totals 8 residues. Germline assignment: CDR1 DFQATT and CDR2 SNEGSKA (reference sequence). The CDR3 region has the DNA TGCAGTCCCAGGCAATCGTACTTC. Protein: CSPRQSYF.

The V gene is TRBV10-3, the J gene TRBJ1-5; D gene ambiguous. The germline gives CDR1 ENHRY, CDR2 SYGVKD. The CDR3 runs to 13 residues. Trimming left V 3 bases short and J 7 bases short, with 10 bases between. This CDR3 is CAISDEGGQPQHF. CDR3 coding DNA: TGTGCCATCAGTGACGAGGGAGGCCAGCCCCAGCATTTT.

The chain carries TRBV28 and TRBJ1-3; the match to TRBD1 covers 9 bases. Trimming took 5 bases from V and 4 from J; bases not matched to a gene: 3. The CDR3 covers 14 residues. The germline gives CDR1 MDHEN, CDR2 SYDVKM. The CDR3 here is CASSTGGKGNTIYF. CDR3 sequence (DNA): TGTGCCAGCAGTACAGGGGGCAAAGGAAACACCATATATTTT.

This rearrangement joins TRBV7-2 to TRBJ1-6; maybe TRBD1 (6 bases). CDR3 size: 16 residues. The germline CDR1 and CDR2 sequences are SGHTA and FQGNSA. V was cut by 0 bases and J by 6 bases, with 12 bases left in between. The CDR3 sequence: CASSLAAGQTNSPLHF. CDR3 bases: TGTGCCAGCAGCTTAGCTGCGGGACAAACTAATTCACCCCTCCACTTT.